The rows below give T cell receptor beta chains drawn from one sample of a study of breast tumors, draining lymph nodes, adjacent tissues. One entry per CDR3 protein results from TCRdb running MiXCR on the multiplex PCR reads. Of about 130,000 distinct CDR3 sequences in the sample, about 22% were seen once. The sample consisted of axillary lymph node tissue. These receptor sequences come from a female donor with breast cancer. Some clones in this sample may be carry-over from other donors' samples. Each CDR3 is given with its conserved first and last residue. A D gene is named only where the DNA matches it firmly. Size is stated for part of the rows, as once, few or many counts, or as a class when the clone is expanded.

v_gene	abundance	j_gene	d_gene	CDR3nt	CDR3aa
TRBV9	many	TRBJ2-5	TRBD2	TGTGCCAGCAGCAAGCTAGCGGGAGGTTTCCAAGAGACCCAGTACTTC	CASSKLAGGFQETQYF
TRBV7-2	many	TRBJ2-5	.	TGTGCCAGCAGCAGAGGCGAACGGGAGACCCAGTACTTC	CASSRGERETQYF
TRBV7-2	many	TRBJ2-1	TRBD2	TGTGCCAGCAGCTTAGTTAGCGGGAGTTACAATGAGCAGTTCTTC	CASSLVSGSYNEQFF
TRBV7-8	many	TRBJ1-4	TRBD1	TGTGCCAGCAGCCCAAGACAGGGGACTAATGAAAAACTGTTTTTT	CASSPRQGTNEKLFF
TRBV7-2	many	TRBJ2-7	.	TGTGCCAGCAGCTTAGTCCTGCGGGGACGCCCCTACGAGCAGTACTTC	CASSLVLRGRPYEQYF
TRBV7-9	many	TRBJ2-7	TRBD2	TGTGCCAGCAGCTTCGGGCCTAGCGGGGCCTACGAGCAGTACTTC	CASSFGPSGAYEQYF
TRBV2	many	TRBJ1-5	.	TGTGCCAGCAGTGAGGGGAGAGGGGGGGGCAATCAGCCCCAGCATTTT	CASSEGRGGGNQPQHF
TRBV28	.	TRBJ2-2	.	TGTGCCAGCAGTTCCCGGGAGACACAAAACACCGGGGAGCTGTTTTTT	CASSSRETQNTGELFF
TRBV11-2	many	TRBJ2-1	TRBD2	TGTGCCAGCAGCTCCCGGCTAGCGGACTCCTACAATGAGCAGTTCTTC	CASSSRLADSYNEQFF
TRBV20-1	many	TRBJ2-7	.	TGCAGTGCTAATAGCCGGAACGTCGACGAGCAGTACTTC	CSANSRNVDEQYF
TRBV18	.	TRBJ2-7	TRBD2	TGTGCCAGCTCACCACGGGCCGGTAGCCTAGCGGGAGTAACCTACGAGCAGTACTTC	CASSPRAGSLAGVTYEQYF
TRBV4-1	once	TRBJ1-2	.	TGCGCCAGCAGCCAAGATGATTTAGAGTATAACTATGGCTACACCTTC	CASSQDDLEYNYGYTF
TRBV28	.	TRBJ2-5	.	TGTGCCAACAGTTTTGGGTCTGAGACCCAGTACTTC	CANSFGSETQYF
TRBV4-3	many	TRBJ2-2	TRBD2	TGCGCCAGCAGCCAAGACGTGGGAGGGCAAGGCGGGGAGCTGTTTTTT	CASSQDVGGQGGELFF
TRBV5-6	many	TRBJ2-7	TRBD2	TGTGCCAGCAGCTTGAGGATGGCGGGAGGGCCCCGCGAGCAGTACTTC	CASSLRMAGGPREQYF
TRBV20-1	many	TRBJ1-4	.	TGCAGTGCTAGAGATGTAGTTAGGGAAAAACTGTTTTTT	CSARDVVREKLFF
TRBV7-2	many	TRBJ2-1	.	TGTGCCAGCAGCTTTTCTAGCGACAATGAGCAGTTCTTC	CASSFSSDNEQFF
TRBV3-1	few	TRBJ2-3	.	TGTGCCAGCAGCAGCCTGACAGGGAGGTGGGGCACAGATACGCAGTATTTT	CASSSLTGRWGTDTQYF
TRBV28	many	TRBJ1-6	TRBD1	TGTGCCAGCAGTTTAAGTGGCAGGGGGGGAGGTAATTCACCCCTCCACTTT	CASSLSGRGGGNSPLHF
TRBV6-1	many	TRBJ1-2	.	TGTGCCAGCAGTGATCTGCCGGGGAACTATGGCTACACCTTC	CASSDLPGNYGYTF
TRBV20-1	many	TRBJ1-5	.	TGCAGTGCTAGCCGGGACACAGGCAATCAGCCCCAGCATTTT	CSASRDTGNQPQHF
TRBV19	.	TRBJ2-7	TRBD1	TGTGCCAGTAGTGTACAACCGACAGGGATCTACGAGCAGTACTTC	CASSVQPTGIYEQYF
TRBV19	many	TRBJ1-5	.	TGTGCCAGTAAACAGGGTCTCAATCAGCCCCAGCATTTT	CASKQGLNQPQHF
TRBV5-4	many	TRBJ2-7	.	TGTGCCAGCAGCTTTAGGTCAGGCGAGCAGTACTTC	CASSFRSGEQYF
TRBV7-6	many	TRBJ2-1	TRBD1	TGTGCCAGCAGCCTCCGGGACAGGGGTTTATCTGAGCAGTTCTTC	CASSLRDRGLSEQFF
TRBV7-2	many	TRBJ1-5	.	TGTGCCAGCAGCTCCTCAGTGGGACCCCAGCATTTT	CASSSSVGPQHF
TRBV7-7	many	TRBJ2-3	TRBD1	TGTGCTAGCAGTCCCTCCCTGGACAGGGGGCCGAATACGCAGTATTTT	CASSPSLDRGPNTQYF
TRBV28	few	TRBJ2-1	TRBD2	TGTGCCAGCAAGACAGCGGGAGTCTATGAGCAGTTCTTC	CASKTAGVYEQFF
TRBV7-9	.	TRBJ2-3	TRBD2	TGTGCCAGCAGCTCCGGGGGGGGGGGAGATACGCAGTATTTT	CASSSGGGGDTQYF
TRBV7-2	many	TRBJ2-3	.	TGTGCCAGCAGCTTAGTCGGCACAGATACGCAGTATTTT	CASSLVGTDTQYF
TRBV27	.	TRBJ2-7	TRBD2	TGTGCCAGCAGTACCGGGACTAGCGGGAGCGAGCAGTACTTC	CASSTGTSGSEQYF
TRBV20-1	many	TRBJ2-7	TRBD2	TGCAGTGCCCTAGTGGGCGGGAGCTCCTACGAGCAGTACTTC	CSALVGGSSYEQYF
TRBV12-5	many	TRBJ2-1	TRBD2	TGTGCTAGTGGTTTGCAAGCGGGAGCCTACAATGAGCAGTTCTTC	CASGLQAGAYNEQFF
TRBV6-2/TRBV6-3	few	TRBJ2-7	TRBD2	TGTGCCAGCAGGCGGGCGTCGGCTAGCGGGAGATACGAGCAGTACTTC	CASRRASASGRYEQYF
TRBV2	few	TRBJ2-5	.	TGTGCCAGCAGCAACAGGGAGGAGACCCAGTACTTC	CASSNREETQYF
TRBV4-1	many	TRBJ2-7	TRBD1	TGCGCCAGCAGCCAAGAAGGAACAGGGGGCAGGGGCGAGCAGTACTTC	CASSQEGTGGRGEQYF
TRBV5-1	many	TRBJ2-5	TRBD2	TGCGCCAGCAGCTTGGCCGGGACTAGCGGAAAAGAGACCCAGTACTTC	CASSLAGTSGKETQYF
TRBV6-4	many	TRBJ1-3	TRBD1	TGTGCCAGAGGACAGGGGATCTATTCTGGAAACACCATATATTTT	CARGQGIYSGNTIYF
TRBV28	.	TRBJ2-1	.	TGTGCCTGCAGACCCCAGGGGAACAATGAGCAGTTCTTC	CACRPQGNNEQFF